These T cell receptor beta chains were read from a single sample in a study of cytomegalovirus exposure and HLA in healthy donors. Sequenced by immunoSEQ multiplex PCR; TCRdb stores in-frame clones only, minus some. In the table there are 80,000 or so clones, 90% to 95% of which are singletons. The sample taken for sequencing was PBMCs. Receptors originate from a woman younger than 35 in good health and CMV-seronegative. The CDR3 runs from the conserved cysteine through the conserved F or W. The order of the fields is J gene, clone size, V gene, D gene, CDR3 protein, CDR3 DNA. The D gene is left open where the match is weak. The size of a clone is reported for some rows only, either as once, few or many, or as a class for expanded clones.

j_gene: TRBJ2-3; abundance: .; v_gene: TRBV7-6; d_gene: .; CDR3aa: CASSFGRRGDTQYF; CDR3nt: TGTGCCAGCAGCTTCGGCCGCCGGGGGGATACGCAGTATTTT
j_gene: TRBJ1-2; abundance: .; v_gene: TRBV18; d_gene: .; CDR3aa: CASSDNNYGYTF; CDR3nt: TGTGCCAGCTCAGACAATAACTATGGCTACACCTTC
j_gene: TRBJ1-2; abundance: .; v_gene: TRBV15; d_gene: .; CDR3aa: CATREHREGYGYTF; CDR3nt: TGTGCCACCAGGGAACACAGGGAAGGCTATGGCTACACCTTC
j_gene: TRBJ2-7; abundance: .; v_gene: TRBV6-5; d_gene: TRBD1; CDR3aa: CASSYFAGGSYEQYF; CDR3nt: TGTGCCAGCAGTTACTTCGCAGGGGGTAGCTACGAGCAGTACTTC
j_gene: TRBJ2-1; abundance: .; v_gene: TRBV12-5; d_gene: .; CDR3aa: CASGLRRGVSSYNEQFF; CDR3nt: TGTGCTAGTGGTTTGAGGCGCGGGGTGAGCTCCTACAATGAGCAGTTCTTC
j_gene: TRBJ1-5; abundance: .; v_gene: TRBV27; d_gene: .; CDR3aa: CASSPTATSNNQPQHF; CDR3nt: TGTGCCAGCAGCCCCACAGCCACGTCTAACAATCAGCCCCAGCATTTT
j_gene: TRBJ1-2; abundance: .; v_gene: TRBV29-1; d_gene: TRBD1; CDR3aa: CSGEIQGTYGYTF; CDR3nt: TGCAGCGGCGAAATACAGGGGACTTATGGCTACACCTTC
j_gene: TRBJ2-2; abundance: .; v_gene: TRBV6-4; d_gene: TRBD1; CDR3aa: CASRGQGSTGELFF; CDR3nt: TGTGCCAGCAGAGGACAGGGTAGCACCGGGGAGCTGTTTTTT
j_gene: TRBJ1-1; abundance: .; v_gene: TRBV7-9; d_gene: .; CDR3aa: CASTLAGAAGTEAFF; CDR3nt: TGTGCCAGCACCTTGGCGGGGGCCGCAGGGACTGAAGCTTTCTTT
j_gene: TRBJ2-4; abundance: .; v_gene: TRBV27; d_gene: .; CDR3aa: CASSSSRASGNIQYF; CDR3nt: TGTGCCAGCAGTTCCTCCAGGGCCTCGGGTAACATTCAGTACTTC
j_gene: TRBJ2-7; abundance: .; v_gene: TRBV27; d_gene: .; CDR3aa: CASSLTDSYEQYF; CDR3nt: TGTGCCAGCAGCTTGACAGATTCCTACGAGCAGTACTTC
j_gene: TRBJ2-7; abundance: .; v_gene: TRBV28; d_gene: TRBD1; CDR3aa: CASSFPRDRESLPSYEQYF; CDR3nt: TGTGCCAGCAGTTTCCCCAGGGACAGGGAGTCCTTACCCTCCTACGAGCAGTACTTC
j_gene: TRBJ1-1; abundance: .; v_gene: TRBV7-9; d_gene: .; CDR3aa: CASSTRPTVRNTEAFF; CDR3nt: TGTGCCAGCAGTACCCGCCCTACGGTTAGGAACACTGAAGCTTTCTTT
j_gene: TRBJ2-7; abundance: .; v_gene: TRBV9; d_gene: .; CDR3aa: CASSVGVYSSYEQYF; CDR3nt: TGTGCCAGCAGCGTAGGAGTATACAGCTCCTACGAGCAGTACTTC
j_gene: TRBJ1-2; abundance: .; v_gene: TRBV28; d_gene: .; CDR3aa: CASQPLGFYGYTF; CDR3nt: TGTGCCAGCCAACCTCTTGGCTTCTATGGCTACACCTTC
j_gene: TRBJ2-1; abundance: .; v_gene: TRBV10-1; d_gene: TRBD2; CDR3aa: CASSEYTSGTGNEQFF; CDR3nt: TGCGCCAGCAGTGAATACACTAGCGGGACCGGCAATGAGCAGTTCTTC
j_gene: TRBJ2-1; abundance: .; v_gene: TRBV10-1; d_gene: TRBD2; CDR3aa: CASSRTSGDNEQFF; CDR3nt: TGCGCCAGCAGTAGGACTAGCGGGGACAATGAGCAGTTCTTC
j_gene: TRBJ2-7; abundance: .; v_gene: TRBV7-2; d_gene: TRBD2; CDR3aa: CASSSSSGGPSSYEQYF; CDR3nt: TGTGCCAGCAGCTCCTCTAGCGGGGGGCCTAGCTCCTACGAGCAGTACTTC
j_gene: TRBJ2-5; abundance: once; v_gene: TRBV10-1; d_gene: TRBD2; CDR3aa: CASSDQGLAGWGKETQYF; CDR3nt: TGCGCCAGCAGTGATCAGGGTCTAGCGGGATGGGGAAAAGAGACCCAGTACTTC
j_gene: TRBJ2-7; abundance: .; v_gene: TRBV28; d_gene: .; CDR3aa: CASSFQGFYEQYF; CDR3nt: TGTGCCAGCAGTTTTCAGGGTTTTTACGAGCAGTACTTC
j_gene: TRBJ2-3; abundance: .; v_gene: TRBV4-1; d_gene: TRBD1; CDR3aa: CASSQDGRTGRVRADTQYF; CDR3nt: TGCGCCAGCAGCCAAGATGGGAGGACAGGGCGGGTCCGGGCAGATACGCAGTATTTT
j_gene: TRBJ1-5; abundance: .; v_gene: TRBV13; d_gene: .; CDR3aa: CASSLGRVHQPQHF; CDR3nt: TGTGCCAGCAGCTTAGGGAGGGTGCATCAGCCCCAGCATTTT
j_gene: TRBJ2-7; abundance: .; v_gene: TRBV18; d_gene: TRBD2; CDR3aa: CASSPGSGRTYEQYF; CDR3nt: TGTGCCAGCTCACCAGGTAGCGGGAGGACCTACGAGCAGTACTTC
j_gene: TRBJ2-7; abundance: .; v_gene: TRBV30; d_gene: TRBD1; CDR3aa: CAWSVGTLGQAPYEQYF; CDR3nt: TGTGCCTGGAGTGTAGGCACTCTAGGACAGGCGCCTTACGAGCAGTACTTC
j_gene: TRBJ2-7; abundance: .; v_gene: TRBV27; d_gene: .; CDR3aa: CASSTSTGILSYEQYF; CDR3nt: TGTGCCAGCAGCACCTCTACAGGGATCCTTTCCTACGAGCAGTACTTC
j_gene: TRBJ1-2; abundance: .; v_gene: TRBV5-6; d_gene: TRBD1; CDR3aa: CASRRDRGLSYGYTF; CDR3nt: TGTGCCAGCAGACGTGACAGGGGACTTTCCTATGGCTACACCTTC
j_gene: TRBJ2-7; abundance: .; v_gene: TRBV6-5; d_gene: .; CDR3aa: CASSRTEGFGEQYF; CDR3nt: TGTGCCAGCAGTAGAACAGAGGGTTTTGGGGAGCAGTACTTC
j_gene: TRBJ1-2; abundance: .; v_gene: TRBV2; d_gene: .; CDR3aa: CASSWDSISYGYTF; CDR3nt: TGTGCCAGCAGTTGGGACTCCATTTCCTATGGCTACACCTTC
j_gene: TRBJ1-5; abundance: .; v_gene: TRBV5-8; d_gene: TRBD1; CDR3aa: CASSSPRDRVGGNQPQHF; CDR3nt: TGTGCCAGCAGCTCTCCCCGGGACAGGGTCGGCGGCAATCAGCCCCAGCATTTT
j_gene: TRBJ2-1; abundance: .; v_gene: TRBV19; d_gene: .; CDR3aa: CASSDGGLQVYNEQFF; CDR3nt: TGTGCCAGTAGTGATGGGGGCCTTCAGGTATACAATGAGCAGTTCTTC
j_gene: TRBJ2-3; abundance: .; v_gene: TRBV4-1; d_gene: .; CDR3aa: CASSAQIIRSGSTDTQYF; CDR3nt: TGCGCCAGCAGCGCCCAAATAATCCGCAGCGGGAGCACAGATACGCAGTATTTT
j_gene: TRBJ2-5; abundance: .; v_gene: TRBV6-1; d_gene: .; CDR3aa: CASPSGQGWGETQYF; CDR3nt: TGTGCCAGCCCTAGTGGGCAGGGCTGGGGAGAGACCCAGTACTTC
j_gene: TRBJ2-2; abundance: .; v_gene: TRBV27; d_gene: TRBD2; CDR3aa: CASSRNSGTNTGELFF; CDR3nt: TGTGCCAGCAGCCGAAATAGCGGGACTAACACCGGGGAGCTGTTTTTT
j_gene: TRBJ2-5; abundance: .; v_gene: TRBV12-5; d_gene: TRBD2; CDR3aa: CASGSPRLAGGAETQYF; CDR3nt: TGTGCTAGTGGTTCCCCTAGACTAGCGGGGGGAGCAGAGACCCAGTACTTC
j_gene: TRBJ2-7; abundance: .; v_gene: TRBV27; d_gene: .; CDR3aa: CASSSLLSSYEQYF; CDR3nt: TGTGCCAGCAGTTCCCTTTTGAGCTCCTACGAGCAGTACTTC
j_gene: TRBJ1-5; abundance: .; v_gene: TRBV2; d_gene: .; CDR3aa: CASSAPRANQPQHF; CDR3nt: TGTGCCAGCAGTGCCCCCAGGGCTAATCAGCCCCAGCATTTT
j_gene: TRBJ2-5; abundance: .; v_gene: TRBV7-2; d_gene: .; CDR3aa: CASSLALGAETQYF; CDR3nt: TGTGCCAGCAGCTTAGCGCTGGGGGCGGAGACCCAGTACTTC
j_gene: TRBJ2-3; abundance: .; v_gene: TRBV7-7; d_gene: .; CDR3aa: CASSLAPRDTQYF; CDR3nt: TGTGCCAGCAGCTTAGCGCCGAGGGATACGCAGTATTTT
j_gene: TRBJ1-1; abundance: .; v_gene: TRBV5-1; d_gene: TRBD1; CDR3aa: CASSLGAKNRGNAPEAFF; CDR3nt: TGCGCCAGCAGCTTGGGGGCCAAAAACAGGGGGAACGCGCCTGAAGCTTTCTTT
j_gene: TRBJ2-7; abundance: once; v_gene: TRBV5-1; d_gene: TRBD2; CDR3aa: CASSYSGGALEQYF; CDR3nt: TGCGCCAGCAGCTATAGCGGGGGGGCCCTCGAGCAGTACTTC
j_gene: TRBJ2-7; abundance: .; v_gene: TRBV21-1; d_gene: .; CDR3aa: CASSKILGTGSYEQYF; CDR3nt: TGTGCCAGCAGCAAAATCTTAGGGACAGGGTCCTACGAGCAGTACTTC
j_gene: TRBJ1-2; abundance: .; v_gene: TRBV23-1; d_gene: .; CDR3aa: CASSHSPGGIYGYTF; CDR3nt: TGCGCCAGCAGTCATTCCCCCGGAGGGATCTATGGCTACACCTTC